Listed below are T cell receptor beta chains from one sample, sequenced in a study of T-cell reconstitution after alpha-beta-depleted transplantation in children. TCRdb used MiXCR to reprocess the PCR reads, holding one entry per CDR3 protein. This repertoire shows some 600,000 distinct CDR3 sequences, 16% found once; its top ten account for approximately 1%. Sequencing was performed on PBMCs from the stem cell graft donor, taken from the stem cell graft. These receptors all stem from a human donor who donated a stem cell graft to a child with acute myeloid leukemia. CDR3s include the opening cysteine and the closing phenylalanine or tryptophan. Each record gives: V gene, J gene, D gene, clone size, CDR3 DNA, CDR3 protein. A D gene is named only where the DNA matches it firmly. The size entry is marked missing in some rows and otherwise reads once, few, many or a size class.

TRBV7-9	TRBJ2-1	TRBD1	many	TGTGCCAGCAGTCAGGACAGGGACGCCTACAATGAGCAGTTCTTC	CASSQDRDAYNEQFF
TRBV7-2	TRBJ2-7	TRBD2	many	TGTGCCAGCAGCCTTAGCGGGGGGGCGGAGTACGAGCAGTACTTC	CASSLSGGAEYEQYF
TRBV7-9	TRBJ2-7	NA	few	TGTGCCAGCAGCTTTCACGACAGGACCTACTACGAGCAGTACTTC	CASSFHDRTYYEQYF
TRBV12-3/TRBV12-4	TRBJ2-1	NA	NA	TGTGCCAGCAGGACCGGGACCGCCGTCAATGAGCAGTTCTTC	CASRTGTAVNEQFF
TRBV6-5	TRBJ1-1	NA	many	TGTGCCAGCAGTTACTTGGACGGGAGAAACGAAGCTTTCTTT	CASSYLDGRNEAFF
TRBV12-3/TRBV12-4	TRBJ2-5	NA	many	TGTGCCAGCAGTTTAGGGGCCCCAGAGACCCAGTACTTC	CASSLGAPETQYF
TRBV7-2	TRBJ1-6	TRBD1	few	TGTGCCAGCAGCTTGGGACAGGGAATTGTCCGCAATTCACCCCTCCACTTT	CASSLGQGIVRNSPLHF
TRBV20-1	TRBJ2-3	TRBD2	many	TGCAGTGCTAGAGACCCCACCTCTAGCGGGGGCCCCAGGGATACGCAGTATTTT	CSARDPTSSGGPRDTQYF
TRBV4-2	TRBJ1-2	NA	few	TGTGCCAGCAGCCGTTTGGACAGCTATGGCTACACCTTC	CASSRLDSYGYTF
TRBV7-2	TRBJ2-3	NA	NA	TGTGCCAGCAGCTTCCCTTCGACTTCCCCGAGCACAGATACGCAGTATTTT	CASSFPSTSPSTDTQYF
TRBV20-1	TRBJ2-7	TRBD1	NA	TGCAGTGCTAGAAATTTCCGGACAGGGGGGAACGAGCAGTACTTC	CSARNFRTGGNEQYF
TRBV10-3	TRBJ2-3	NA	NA	TGTGCCATCGGGGGTGACACAGATACGCAGTATTTT	CAIGGDTDTQYF
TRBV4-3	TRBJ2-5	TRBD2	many	TGCGCCAGCAGCCAAGCAACTAGCGGGGAAGAGACCCAGTACTTC	CASSQATSGEETQYF
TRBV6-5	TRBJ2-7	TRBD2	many	TGTGCCAGCAGTTACGGCGGGGGGGCTGGCGAGCAGTACTTC	CASSYGGGAGEQYF
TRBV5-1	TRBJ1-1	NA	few	TGCGCCAGCAGCTTGGAGTCCCAAGGGACGGGCACTGAAGCTTTCTTT	CASSLESQGTGTEAFF
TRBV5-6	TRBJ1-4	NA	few	TGTGCCAGCAGCCGCGATCCGTCCCGTAATGAAAAACTGTTTTTT	CASSRDPSRNEKLFF
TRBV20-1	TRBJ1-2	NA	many	TGCAGTGCCATCAGTACGAGGGGACTGCGGCGCGGCTACACCTTC	CSAISTRGLRRGYTF
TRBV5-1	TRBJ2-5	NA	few	TGCGCCAGCAGACGACAGACTAACCAAGAGACCCAGTACTTC	CASRRQTNQETQYF
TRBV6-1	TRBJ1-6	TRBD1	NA	TGTGCCAGCAGCCGTTCGGGACAGGGTAGAGCACCCCTCCACTTT	CASSRSGQGRAPLHF
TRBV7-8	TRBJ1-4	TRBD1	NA	TGTGCCAGCAGCTTAGATGACAGGGGATTCAGGGGTGAAAAACTGTTTTTT	CASSLDDRGFRGEKLFF
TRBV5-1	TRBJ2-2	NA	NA	TGCGCCAGCAGCTCAGGGGCCCCCGGGGAGCTGTTTTTT	CASSSGAPGELFF
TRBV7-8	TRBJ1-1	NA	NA	TGTGCCAGCAGCTTAGAGACAAGGGGAACTGAAGCTTTCTTT	CASSLETRGTEAFF
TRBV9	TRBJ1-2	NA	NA	TGTGCCAGCAGCCCCGGGTTGAGGGATGGCTACACCTTC	CASSPGLRDGYTF
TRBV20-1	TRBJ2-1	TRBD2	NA	TGCAGTGCTCCCCGACTAGCGGGGGTTAATGAGCAGTTCTTC	CSAPRLAGVNEQFF
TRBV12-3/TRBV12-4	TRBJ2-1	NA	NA	TGTGCCAGCAGCACTGGCCGGACCCTCATCTACAATGAGCAGTTCTTC	CASSTGRTLIYNEQFF
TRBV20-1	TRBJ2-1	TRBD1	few	TGCAGTGCCACGACAGGGTACAATGAGCAGTTCTTC	CSATTGYNEQFF
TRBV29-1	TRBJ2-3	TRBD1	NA	TGCAGCGTTGAGTGGACAGGGGACCCTTTTACGCAGTATTTT	CSVEWTGDPFTQYF
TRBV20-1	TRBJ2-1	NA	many	TGCAGTGCCTATGAGAGCAGGGGCTCCTACAATGAGCAGTTCTTC	CSAYESRGSYNEQFF
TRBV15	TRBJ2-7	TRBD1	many	TGTGCCACCAGCAGACCAGACAGGGGGCACTACGAGCAGTACTTC	CATSRPDRGHYEQYF
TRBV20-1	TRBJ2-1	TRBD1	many	TGCAGTGCTAGATATGACAGGGATGAGCAGTTCTTC	CSARYDRDEQFF
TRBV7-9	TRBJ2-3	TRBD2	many	TGTGCCAGCCAGCGGGGGGGAGCTACAGATACGCAGTATTTT	CASQRGGATDTQYF
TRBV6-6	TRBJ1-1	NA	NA	TGTGCCAGCGAGGTAGGCCATGAAGCTTTCTTT	CASEVGHEAFF
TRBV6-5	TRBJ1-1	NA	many	TGTGCCAGCAGTTACTCGGGCGGGAACACTGAAGCTTTCTTT	CASSYSGGNTEAFF
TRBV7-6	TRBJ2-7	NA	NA	TGTGCCAGCAGCCCTAACCCCGGACAGTCAAGCTACGAGCAGTACTTC	CASSPNPGQSSYEQYF
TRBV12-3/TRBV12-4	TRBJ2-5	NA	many	TGTGCCAGCAGTTGGCGGGAGACCCAGTACTTC	CASSWRETQYF
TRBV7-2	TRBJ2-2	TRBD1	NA	TGTGCCAGCAGCTTACGAGGACAGGGGGGAACCGGGGAGCTGTTTTTT	CASSLRGQGGTGELFF
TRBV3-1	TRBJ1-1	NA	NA	TGTGCCAGCAGCCCACAGGACCTTTTGAACACTGAAGCTTTCTTT	CASSPQDLLNTEAFF
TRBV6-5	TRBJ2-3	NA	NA	TGTGCCAGCACCAACCCACAGGCGAGCACAGATACGCAGTATTTT	CASTNPQASTDTQYF
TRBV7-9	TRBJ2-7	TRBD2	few	TGTGCCAGCAGCTCCCGGGGGGGTTTCTACGAGCAGTACTTC	CASSSRGGFYEQYF
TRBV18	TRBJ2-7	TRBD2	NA	TGTGCCAGCTCACCCTTGCGGGGGGGCTCCTACGAGCAGTACTTC	CASSPLRGGSYEQYF